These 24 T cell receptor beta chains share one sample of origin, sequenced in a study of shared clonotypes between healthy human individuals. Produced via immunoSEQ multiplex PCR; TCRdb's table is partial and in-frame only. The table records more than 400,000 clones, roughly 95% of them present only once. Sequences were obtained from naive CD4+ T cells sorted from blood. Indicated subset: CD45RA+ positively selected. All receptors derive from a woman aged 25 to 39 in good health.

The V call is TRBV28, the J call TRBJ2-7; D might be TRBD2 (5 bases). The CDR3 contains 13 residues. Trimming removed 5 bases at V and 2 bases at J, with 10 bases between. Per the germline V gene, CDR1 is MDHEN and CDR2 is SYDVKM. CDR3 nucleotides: TGTGCCAGCAGTCCCGGGATCACCTACGAGCAGTACTTC. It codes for CASSPGITYEQYF.

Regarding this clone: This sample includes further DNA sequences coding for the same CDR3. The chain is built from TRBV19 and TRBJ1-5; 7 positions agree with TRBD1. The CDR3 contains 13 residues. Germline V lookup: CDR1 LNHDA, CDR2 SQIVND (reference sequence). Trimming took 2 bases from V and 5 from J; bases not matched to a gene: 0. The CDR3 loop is CASSITGDQPQHF. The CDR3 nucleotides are TGTGCCAGTAGTATAACAGGGGATCAGCCCCAGCATTTT.

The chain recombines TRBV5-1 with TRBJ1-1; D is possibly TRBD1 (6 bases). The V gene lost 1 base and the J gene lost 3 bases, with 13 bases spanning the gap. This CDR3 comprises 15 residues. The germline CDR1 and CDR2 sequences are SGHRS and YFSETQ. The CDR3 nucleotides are TGCGCCAGCAGCTTGTGGGGGGGCGAGGACACTGAAGCTTTCTTT. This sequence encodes CASSLWGGEDTEAFF. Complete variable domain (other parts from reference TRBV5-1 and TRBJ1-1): KAGVTQTPRYLIKTRGQQVTLSCSPISGHRSVSWYQQTPGQGLQFLFEYFSETQRNKGNFPGRFSGRQFSNSRSEMNVSTLELGDSALYLCASSLWGGEDTEAFFGQGTRLTVV.

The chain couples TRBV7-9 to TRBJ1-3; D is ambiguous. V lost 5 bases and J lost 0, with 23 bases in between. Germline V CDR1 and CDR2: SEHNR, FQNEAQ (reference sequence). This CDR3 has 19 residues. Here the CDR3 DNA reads TGTGCCAGCAGCCTCCTACCCCAGACACTACCAATCTCTGGAAACACCATATATTTT. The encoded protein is CASSLLPQTLPISGNTIYF.

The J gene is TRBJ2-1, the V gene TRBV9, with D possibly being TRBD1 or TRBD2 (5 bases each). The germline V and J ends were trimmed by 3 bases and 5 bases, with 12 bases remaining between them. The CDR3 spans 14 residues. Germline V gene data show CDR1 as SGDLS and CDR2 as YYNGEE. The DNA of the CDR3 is TGTGCCAGCAGCGCGGGGCCGATAGACAATGAGCAGTTCTTC. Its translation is CASSAGPIDNEQFF.

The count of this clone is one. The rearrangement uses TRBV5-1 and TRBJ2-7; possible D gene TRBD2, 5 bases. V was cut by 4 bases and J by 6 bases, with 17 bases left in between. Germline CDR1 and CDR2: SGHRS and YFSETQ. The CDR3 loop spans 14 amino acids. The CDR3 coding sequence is TGCGCCAGCAGCCCGGGGAGTGGAATGGGCGAGCAGTACTTC. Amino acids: CASSPGSGMGEQYF. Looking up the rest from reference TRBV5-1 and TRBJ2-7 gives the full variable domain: KAGVTQTPRYLIKTRGQQVTLSCSPISGHRSVSWYQQTPGQGLQFLFEYFSETQRNKGNFPGRFSGRQFSNSRSEMNVSTLELGDSALYLCASSPGSGMGEQYFGPGTRLTVT.

CDR3 region: CASSDPPTGKRVYNSPLHF. In DNA form, the CDR3 reads TGTGCCAGCAGCGACCCCCCGACAGGGAAGAGGGTTTATAATTCACCCCTCCACTTT. This chain links TRBV28 with TRBJ1-6; 7 nucleotides match TRBD1. Germline CDR1 reads MDHEN; CDR2 reads SYDVKM. Trimming took 6 bases from V and 4 from J; bases not matched to a gene: 18. CDR3 length: 19 residues.

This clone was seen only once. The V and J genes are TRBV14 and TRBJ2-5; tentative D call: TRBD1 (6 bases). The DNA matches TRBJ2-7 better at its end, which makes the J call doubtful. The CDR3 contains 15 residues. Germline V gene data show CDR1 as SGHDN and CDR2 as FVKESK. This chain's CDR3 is CASSQVGGSSYEQYF. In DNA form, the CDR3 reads TGTGCCAGCAGCCAAGTAGGGGGAAGCTCCTACGAGCAGTACTTC.

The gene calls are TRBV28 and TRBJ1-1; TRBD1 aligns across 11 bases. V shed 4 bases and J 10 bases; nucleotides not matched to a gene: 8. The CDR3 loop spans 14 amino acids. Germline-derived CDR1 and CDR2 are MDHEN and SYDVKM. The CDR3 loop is CASSSPGQGGGAFF. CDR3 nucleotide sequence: TGTGCCAGCAGTTCCCCGGGACAGGGGGGTGGAGCTTTCTTT.

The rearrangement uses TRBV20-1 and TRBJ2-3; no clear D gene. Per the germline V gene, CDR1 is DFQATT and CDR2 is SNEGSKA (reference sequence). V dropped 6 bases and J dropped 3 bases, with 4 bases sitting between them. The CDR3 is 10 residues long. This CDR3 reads CSALTDTQYF. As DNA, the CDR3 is TGCAGTGCACTTACAGATACGCAGTATTTT.

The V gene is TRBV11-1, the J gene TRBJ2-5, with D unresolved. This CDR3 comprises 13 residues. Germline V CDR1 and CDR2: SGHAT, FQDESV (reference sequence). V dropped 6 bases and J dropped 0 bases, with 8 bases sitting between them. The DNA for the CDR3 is TGTGCCAGCAGTCCCGGATACCAAGAGACCCAGTACTTC. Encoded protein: CASSPGYQETQYF.

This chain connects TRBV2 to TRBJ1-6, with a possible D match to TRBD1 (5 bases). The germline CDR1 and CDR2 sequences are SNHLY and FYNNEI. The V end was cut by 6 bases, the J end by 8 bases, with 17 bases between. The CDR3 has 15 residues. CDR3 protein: CASSLGRQQDSPLHF. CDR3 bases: TGTGCCAGCAGCCTAGGGAGACAGCAGGATTCACCCCTCCACTTT.

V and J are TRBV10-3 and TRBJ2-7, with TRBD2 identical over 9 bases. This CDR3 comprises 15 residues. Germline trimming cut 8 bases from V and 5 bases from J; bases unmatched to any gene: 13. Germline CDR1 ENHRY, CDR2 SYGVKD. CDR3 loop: CAIAGIIAGVHEQYF. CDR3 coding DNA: TGTGCCATCGCAGGCATAATAGCGGGAGTACACGAGCAGTACTTC.

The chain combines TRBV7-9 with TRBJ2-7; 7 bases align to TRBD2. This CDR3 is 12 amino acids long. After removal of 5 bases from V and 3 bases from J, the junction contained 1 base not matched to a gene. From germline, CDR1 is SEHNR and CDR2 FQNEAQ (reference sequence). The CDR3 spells CASSRDYYEQYF. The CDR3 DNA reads TGTGCCAGCAGCCGGGACTACTACGAGCAGTACTTC.

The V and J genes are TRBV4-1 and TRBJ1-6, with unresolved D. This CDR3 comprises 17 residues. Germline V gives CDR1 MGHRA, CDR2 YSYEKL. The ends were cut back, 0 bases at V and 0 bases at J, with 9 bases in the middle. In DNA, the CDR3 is TGCGCCAGCAGCCAAGATAACGGGGACTCCTATAATTCACCCCTCCACTTT. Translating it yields CASSQDNGDSYNSPLHF.

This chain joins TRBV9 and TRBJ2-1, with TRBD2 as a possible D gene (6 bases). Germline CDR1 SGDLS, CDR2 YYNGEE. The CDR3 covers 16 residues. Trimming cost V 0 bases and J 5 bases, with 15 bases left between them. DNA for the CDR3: TGTGCCAGCAGCGTAGAATTGGGGGGAGGTCACAATGAGCAGTTCTTC. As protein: CASSVELGGGHNEQFF.

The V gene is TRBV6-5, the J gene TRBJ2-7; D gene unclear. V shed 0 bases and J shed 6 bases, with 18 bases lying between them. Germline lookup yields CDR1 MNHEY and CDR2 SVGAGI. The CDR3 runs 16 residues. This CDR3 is CASSYSVSRPPGEQYF. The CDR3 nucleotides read TGTGCCAGCAGTTACTCGGTTTCTCGACCCCCTGGCGAGCAGTACTTC.

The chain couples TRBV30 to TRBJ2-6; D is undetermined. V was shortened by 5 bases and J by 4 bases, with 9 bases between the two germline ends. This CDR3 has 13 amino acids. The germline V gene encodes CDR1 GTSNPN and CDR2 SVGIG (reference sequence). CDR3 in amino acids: CAWGWAGANVLTF. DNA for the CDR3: TGTGCCTGGGGGTGGGCCGGGGCCAACGTCCTGACTTTC.

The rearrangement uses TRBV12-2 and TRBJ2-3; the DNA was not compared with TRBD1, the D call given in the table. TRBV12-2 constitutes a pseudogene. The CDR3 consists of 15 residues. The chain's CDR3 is CASRDENRGSDTQYF. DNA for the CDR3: TGTGCAAGTCGCGATGAAAATAGGGGGTCAGATACGCAGTATTTT.

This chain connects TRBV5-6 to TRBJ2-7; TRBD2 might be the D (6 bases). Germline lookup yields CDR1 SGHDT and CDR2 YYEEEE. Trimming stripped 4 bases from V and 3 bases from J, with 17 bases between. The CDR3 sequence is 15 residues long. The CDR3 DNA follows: TGTGCCAGCAGCCTACTAGGAGGGCTGGACTACGAGCAGTACTTC. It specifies CASSLLGGLDYEQYF.

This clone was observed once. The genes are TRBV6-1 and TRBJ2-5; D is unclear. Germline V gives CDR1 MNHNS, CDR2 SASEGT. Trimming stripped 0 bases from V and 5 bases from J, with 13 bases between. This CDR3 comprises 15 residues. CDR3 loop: CASSEALRWAETQYF. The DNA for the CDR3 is TGTGCCAGCAGTGAAGCGCTTAGGTGGGCGGAGACCCAGTACTTC.

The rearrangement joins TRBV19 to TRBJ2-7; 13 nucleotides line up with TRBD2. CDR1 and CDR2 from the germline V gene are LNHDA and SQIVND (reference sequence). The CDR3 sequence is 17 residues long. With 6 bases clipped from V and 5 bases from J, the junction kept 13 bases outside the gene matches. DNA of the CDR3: TGTGCCAGTAGCACAAGAACCGGGACTAGCGGGACGGACGAGCAGTACTTC. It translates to CASSTRTGTSGTDEQYF.

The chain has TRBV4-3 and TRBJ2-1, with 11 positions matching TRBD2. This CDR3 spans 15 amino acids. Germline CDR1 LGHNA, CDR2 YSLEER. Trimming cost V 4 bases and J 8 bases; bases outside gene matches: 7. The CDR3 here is CASSPRLAGGDEQFF. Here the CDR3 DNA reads TGCGCCAGCAGCCCTCGGCTAGCGGGAGGCGATGAGCAGTTCTTC.

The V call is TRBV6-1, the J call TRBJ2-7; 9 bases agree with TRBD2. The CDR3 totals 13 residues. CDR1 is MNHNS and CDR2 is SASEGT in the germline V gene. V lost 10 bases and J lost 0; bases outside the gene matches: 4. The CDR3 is CAILAGLSYEQYF. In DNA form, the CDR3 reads TGTGCCATTCTAGCGGGACTCTCCTACGAGCAGTACTTC.